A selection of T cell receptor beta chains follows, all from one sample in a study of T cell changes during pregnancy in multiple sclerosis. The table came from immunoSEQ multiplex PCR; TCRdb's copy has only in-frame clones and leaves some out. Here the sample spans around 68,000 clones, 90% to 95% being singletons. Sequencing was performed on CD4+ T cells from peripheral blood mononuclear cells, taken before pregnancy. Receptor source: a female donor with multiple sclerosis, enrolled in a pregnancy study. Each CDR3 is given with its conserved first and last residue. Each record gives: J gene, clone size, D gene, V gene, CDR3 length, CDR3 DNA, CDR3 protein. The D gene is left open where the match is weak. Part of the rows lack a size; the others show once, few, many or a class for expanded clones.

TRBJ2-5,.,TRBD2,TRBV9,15,TGTGCCAGCAGCTCCCGGGGGGGGAGACAAGAGACCCAGTACTTC,CASSSRGGRQETQYF
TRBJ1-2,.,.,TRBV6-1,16,TGTGCCAGCAGTGAAGGTTTGAGGGCATCTAACTATGGCTACACCTTC,CASSEGLRASNYGYTF
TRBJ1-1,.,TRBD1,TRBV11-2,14,TGTGCCAGCAGCGTCTCGACAGGGAGGACTGAAGCTTTCTTT,CASSVSTGRTEAFF
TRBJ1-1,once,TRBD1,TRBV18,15,TGTGCCAGCTCGCGCGGGACAGGGAGGCAGACTGAAGCTTTCTTT,CASSRGTGRQTEAFF
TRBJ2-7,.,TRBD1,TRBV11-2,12,TGTGCCTCACGGGGACAGGCGTACGGGCAGTACTTC,CASRGQAYGQYF
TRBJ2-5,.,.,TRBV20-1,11,TGCAGTGCTAGAGATAGTCAGACCCAGTACTTC,CSARDSQTQYF
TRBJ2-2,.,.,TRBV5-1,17,TGCGCCAGCACCCAAGGTGCCGGAGGGATTAACACCGGGGAGCTGTTTTTT,CASTQGAGGINTGELFF
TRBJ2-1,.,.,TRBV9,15,TGTGCCAGCAGCGCTTGGGCATCGTCTAACAATGAGCAGTTCTTC,CASSAWASSNNEQFF
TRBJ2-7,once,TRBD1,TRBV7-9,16,TGTGCCAGCAGCCGTCCGGGACAGGGGAAGAGCTACGAGCAGTACTTC,CASSRPGQGKSYEQYF
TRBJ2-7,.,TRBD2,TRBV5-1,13,TGCGCCAGCACCGTCGGCGGGAGCAGGGAGCAGTACTTC,CASTVGGSREQYF
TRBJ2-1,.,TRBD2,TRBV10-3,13,TGTGCCACGACCGGGACTACCTACAATGAGCAGTTCTTC,CATTGTTYNEQFF
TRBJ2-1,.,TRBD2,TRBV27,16,TGTGCCAGCAGTTTTTGGGGGGCGGGGGGGACCAATGAGCAGTTCTTC,CASSFWGAGGTNEQFF
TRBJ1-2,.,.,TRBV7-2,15,TGTGCCAGCAGCTTAGTACGGGGGGCCCAACGCGGCTACACCTTC,CASSLVRGAQRGYTF
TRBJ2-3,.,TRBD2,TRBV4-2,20,TGTGCCAGCAGCCAAGACGGGACCTACCAGCTAGCGGGGAGAACAGATACGCAGTATTTT,CASSQDGTYQLAGRTDTQYF
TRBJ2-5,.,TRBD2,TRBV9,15,TGTGCCAGCAGCGTAATTGGGACTAGGCAAGAGACCCAGTACTTC,CASSVIGTRQETQYF
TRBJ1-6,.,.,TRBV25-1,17,TGTGCCAGCAGTGAATATGGGGGGGGGACTAGGGATTCACCCCTCCACTTT,CASSEYGGGTRDSPLHF
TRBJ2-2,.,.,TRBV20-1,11,TGCAGTCACAGGGTTACCGGGGAGCTGTTTTTT,CSHRVTGELFF
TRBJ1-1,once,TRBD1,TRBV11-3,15,TGTGCCAGCAGCTCTGGACAGGGGGAGAACACTGAAGCTTTCTTT,CASSSGQGENTEAFF
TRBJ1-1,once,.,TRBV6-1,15,TGTGCCAGCAGTGAAGGACAGTTCCCGAACACTGAAGCTTTCTTT,CASSEGQFPNTEAFF
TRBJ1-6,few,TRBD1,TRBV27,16,TGTGCCAGCAGTTCCTCGGACAGGGGAGGTAATTCACCCCTCCACTTT,CASSSSDRGGNSPLHF
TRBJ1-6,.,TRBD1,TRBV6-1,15,TGTGCCAGCAGTGAGAGACAGGGTGGGGATTCACCCCTCCACTTT,CASSERQGGDSPLHF
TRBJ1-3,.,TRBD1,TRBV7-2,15,TGTGCCAGCAGCCCAGAGACAGGGCTGGGAAACACCATATATTTT,CASSPETGLGNTIYF
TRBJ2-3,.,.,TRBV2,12,TGTGCCAATGGACAGAACACAGATACGCAGTATTTT,CANGQNTDTQYF
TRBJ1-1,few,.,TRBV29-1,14,TGCAGCGTTGCTTTTTGGGGCGGTAGGACTGAAGCTTTCTTT,CSVAFWGGRTEAFF
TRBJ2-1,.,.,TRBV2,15,TGTGCCAGCAGTGAAATGGGCTTCTCCTACAATGAGCAGTTCTTC,CASSEMGFSYNEQFF
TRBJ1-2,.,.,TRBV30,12,TGTGCCTGGAGCAGGGTAGGCTATGGCTACACCTTC,CAWSRVGYGYTF
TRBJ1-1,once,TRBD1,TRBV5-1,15,TGCGCCAGCAGCATACCACAGGGGGCGCGCACTGAAGCTTTCTTT,CASSIPQGARTEAFF
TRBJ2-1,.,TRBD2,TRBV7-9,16,TGTGCCAGCAGCAAAGGACTAGCGGGGGCCAACAATGAGCAGTTCTTC,CASSKGLAGANNEQFF
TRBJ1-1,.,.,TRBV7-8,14,TGTGCCAGCAGCTTAATCGCGGAGTACACTGAAGCTTTCTTT,CASSLIAEYTEAFF
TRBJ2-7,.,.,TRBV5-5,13,TGTGCCAGCAGCTTGGGGGGGGAATACGAGCAGTACTTC,CASSLGGEYEQYF
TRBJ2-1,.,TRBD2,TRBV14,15,TGTGCCAGCAGCCAGGGGGGACTAGATCGTCTTGAGCAGTTCTTC,CASSQGGLDRLEQFF
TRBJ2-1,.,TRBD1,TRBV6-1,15,TGTGCCAGCAGGGACAGGGACAGGGAGGGAGATGAGCAGTTCTTC,CASRDRDREGDEQFF
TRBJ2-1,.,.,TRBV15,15,TGTGCCACCAGCAGGTTCGGACAGCCCCTCAATGAGCAGTTCTTC,CATSRFGQPLNEQFF
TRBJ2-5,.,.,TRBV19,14,TGTGCCAGCGGGCGAGGGGGGGGCCTAGAGACCCAGTACTTC,CASGRGGGLETQYF
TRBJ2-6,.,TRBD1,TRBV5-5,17,TGTGCCAGCAGCCCCAGGGGGCCGTCGTCTGGGGCCAACGTCCTGACTTTC,CASSPRGPSSGANVLTF
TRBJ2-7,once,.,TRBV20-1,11,TGCAGTGCCCTGACAGGCTACGAGCAGTACTTC,CSALTGYEQYF
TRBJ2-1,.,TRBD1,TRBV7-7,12,TGTGCCAGCAGCTCGGGACAGGGGAAGCAGTTCTTC,CASSSGQGKQFF
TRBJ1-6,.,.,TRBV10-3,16,TGTGCCATCAGTGGGAGACAGGAATCAAATAATTCACCCCTCCACTTT,CAISGRQESNNSPLHF
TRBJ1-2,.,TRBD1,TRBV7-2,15,TGTGCCAGCAGCTTATTGGGTGGGCAGGGGGGTGGCTACACCTTC,CASSLLGGQGGGYTF
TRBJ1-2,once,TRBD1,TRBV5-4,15,TGTGCCAGCAGCTTAAACAGGGGTAGGAACTATGGCTACACCTTC,CASSLNRGRNYGYTF
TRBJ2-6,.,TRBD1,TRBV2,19,TGTGCCAGCAGTAGACAGGGGGCGAGTAAGGGCTCTGGGGCCAACGTCCTGACTTTC,CASSRQGASKGSGANVLTF
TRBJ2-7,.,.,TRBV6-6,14,TGTGCCAGCGGCGGGACAGCGAACTCCTACGAGCAGTACTTC,CASGGTANSYEQYF
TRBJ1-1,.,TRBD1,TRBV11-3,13,TGTGCCAGCAGCTCCACGGGGACAGCTGAAGCTTTCTTT,CASSSTGTAEAFF
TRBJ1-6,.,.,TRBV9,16,TGTGCCAGCAGCCCCCTACCGAGCTCCTATAATTCACCCCTCCACTTT,CASSPLPSSYNSPLHF
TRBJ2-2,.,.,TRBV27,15,TGTGCCAGCAGTTCTAAACCCAGGGTGACCGGGGAGCTGTTTTTT,CASSSKPRVTGELFF
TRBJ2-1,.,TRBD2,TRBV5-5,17,TGTGCCAGCAGCTCCAGGACTAGCGCCCGAACCTACAATGAGCAGTTCTTC,CASSSRTSARTYNEQFF
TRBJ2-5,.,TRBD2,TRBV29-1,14,TGCAGCCGACGACTAGCGGGCCTATGGGAGACCCAGTACTTC,CSRRLAGLWETQYF
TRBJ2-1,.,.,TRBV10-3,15,TGTGCCATCAGCTTACTTCCCCCAACGTACAATGAGCAGTTCTTC,CAISLLPPTYNEQFF